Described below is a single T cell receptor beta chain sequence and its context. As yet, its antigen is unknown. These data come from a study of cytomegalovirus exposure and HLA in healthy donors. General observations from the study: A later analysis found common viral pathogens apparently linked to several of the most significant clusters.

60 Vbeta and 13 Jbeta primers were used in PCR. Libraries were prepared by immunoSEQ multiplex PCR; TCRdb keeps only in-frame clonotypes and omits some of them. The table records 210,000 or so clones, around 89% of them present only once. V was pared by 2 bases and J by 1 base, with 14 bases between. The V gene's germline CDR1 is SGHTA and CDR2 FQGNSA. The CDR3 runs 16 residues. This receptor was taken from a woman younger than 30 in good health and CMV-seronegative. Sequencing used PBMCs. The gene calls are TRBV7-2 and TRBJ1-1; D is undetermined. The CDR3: CASSLFLGRENTEAFF. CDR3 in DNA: TGTGCCAGCAGCTTATTCCTGGGCAGAGAGAACACTGAAGCTTTCTTT.